The 10 T cell receptor beta chains listed next were all sequenced from one sample in a study of tumor-infiltrating lymphocytes in primary liver carcinoma. RNA was extracted from whole blood without cell sorting, alongside germline DNA. cDNA specific to TCR beta was made from about 550 ng of total RNA, with a constant-region primer employed for priming. Researchers made the TCR beta libraries by running three nested multiplex PCR rounds with slightly modified ARM-PCR. The opening two PCR rounds, around 10 cycles each, paired TRBV1-TRBV30 forward primers with a C-beta reverse primer. TCRdb analysed the multiplex PCR reads with MiXCR anew, one entry per CDR3 protein. Of about 330,000 distinct CDR3 sequences listed, 65% were seen once; the top ten hold about 6.5%. Material: peripheral blood. The receptors originated from a man aged 40-55 years with primary liver carcinoma and hepatitis B virus infection.

Note on this clonotype: It may be a read error: a sequence one base away is much more abundant. No DNA is shown, since the ends of the CDR3 on it are uncertain; the CDR3 is the one TCRdb lists. The rearrangement uses TRBV29-1 and TRBJ1-5; no DNA check was done on the table's D call, TRBD1. The germline V gene has CDR1 SQVTM and CDR2 ANQGSEA. The CDR3 length is 14 residues, termini included. CDR3 region: CSVAQGASNQPQQF.

Notes on this clonotype: A read error may produce the germline difference seen at one junction end. The chain combines TRBV11-2 with TRBJ1-1; 7 bases agree with TRBD1. Germline CDR1 is SGHAT and CDR2 is FQNNGV. The CDR3 contains 16 residues. The CDR3 region is CASSIGAGGMNTEAFF. The DNA for the CDR3 is TGTGCCAGCAGTATAGGGGCAGGGGGAATGAACACTGAGGCTTTCTTT. The entire variable domain, with the rest obtained from reference TRBV11-2 and TRBJ1-1, is as follows: EAGVAQSPRYKIIEKRQSVAFWCNPISGHATLYWYQQILGQGPKLLIQFQNNGVVDDSQLPKDRFSAERLKGVDSTLKIQPAKLEDSAVYLCASSIGAGGMNTEAFFGQGTRLTVV.

The V and J genes are TRBV7-9 and TRBJ2-1; D call uncertain. There are 12 residues in the CDR3. Looked up from germline, CDR1 is SEHNR and CDR2 is FQNEAQ (reference sequence). V lost 3 bases, J lost 7 bases, and 7 bases lay in between. CDR3 region: CASSFSENEQFF. The CDR3 DNA sequence: TGTGCCAGCAGCTTTTCCGAAAATGAGCAGTTCTTC.

The chain employs TRBV5-1 and TRBJ2-1; 9 bases are a match to TRBD2. The V and J ends lost 4 bases and 10 bases, in that order; junction bases with no gene match: 12. This CDR3 has 15 amino acids. Germline CDR1 and CDR2: SGHRS and YFSETQ. The CDR3: CASSPGTSRSGEQFF. As DNA, the CDR3 is TGCGCCAGCAGCCCGGGGACTAGCCGGAGTGGGGAGCAGTTCTTC.

This rearrangement joins TRBV7-2 to TRBJ1-3; TRBD1 might be the D (5 bases). The CDR3 has 13 residues. V was cut by 4 bases and J by 11 bases, with 15 bases left in between. The germline CDR1 and CDR2 sequences are SGHTA and FQGNSA. CDR3: CASSSRTDKPIYF. CDR3 DNA sequence: TGTGCCAGCAGCTCTCGGACGGACAAGCCCATATATTTT.

A note on this clonotype: A junction boundary mismatches the germline segment, possibly from a read error. The chain uses TRBV29-1 and TRBJ2-3; D may be TRBD1 (5 bases). Germline CDR1 and CDR2: SQVTM and ANQGSEA. This CDR3 has 15 residues. The CDR3 protein is CRVPGWGGGTDTQYF. In DNA form, the CDR3 reads TGTAGAGTACCCGGGTGGGGCGGAGGCACAGATACGCAGTATTTT.

The chain uses TRBV28 and TRBJ2-7; TRBD1 might be the D (5 bases). Germline loops: CDR1 MDHEN, CDR2 SYDVKM. The V end was cut by 6 bases, the J end by 0 bases, with 9 bases between. This CDR3 comprises 13 residues. The DNA for the CDR3 is TGTGCCAGCAGGATCGACAGCTCCTACGAGCAGTACTTC. The encoded protein is CASRIDSSYEQYF. Drawing the rest from reference TRBV28 and TRBJ2-7, the complete variable domain is DVKVTQSSRYLVKRTGEKVFLECVQDMDHENMFWYRQDPGLGLRLIYFSYDVKMKEKGDIPEGYSVSREKKERFSLILESASTNQTSMYLCASRIDSSYEQYFGPGTRLTVT.

A note on this clonotype: This may come from a read error, since a much larger clone is one base off. The V and J genes are TRBV12-3 or TRBV12-4 and TRBJ2-7; TRBD2 agrees at 11 bases. This CDR3 is 16 amino acids long. CDR3 protein: CANSRGLAGLKGEQYF. Written as DNA, the CDR3 is TGTGCCAACAGTCGCGGACTAGCGGGCCTTAAGGGCGAGCAGTACTTC.

This chain links TRBV5-4 with TRBJ1-6, with a tentative D call TRBD1 (6 bases). V dropped 0 bases and J dropped 13 bases, with 14 bases sitting between them. The CDR3 spans 14 residues. Germline V gene sequence: CDR1 SGHNT, CDR2 YYREEE (reference sequence). As DNA, the CDR3 is TGTGCCAGCAGCTTGGGACGGGGGGCCGAGCCCCTCCACTTT. It specifies CASSLGRGAEPLHF.

As regards this clonotype: This may arise from a read error, as a much more abundant clone is one base away. The V call is TRBV6-6, the J call TRBJ2-1, with 9 bases lining up with TRBD2. This CDR3 has 15 amino acids. The germline CDR1 and CDR2 sequences are MNHNY and SVGAGI (reference sequence). The DNA for the CDR3 is TGTGCCAGCAGTTACGGTCTAGCGGGACTCAATGAGCAGTCCTTC. Amino acid sequence: CASSYGLAGLNEQSF.